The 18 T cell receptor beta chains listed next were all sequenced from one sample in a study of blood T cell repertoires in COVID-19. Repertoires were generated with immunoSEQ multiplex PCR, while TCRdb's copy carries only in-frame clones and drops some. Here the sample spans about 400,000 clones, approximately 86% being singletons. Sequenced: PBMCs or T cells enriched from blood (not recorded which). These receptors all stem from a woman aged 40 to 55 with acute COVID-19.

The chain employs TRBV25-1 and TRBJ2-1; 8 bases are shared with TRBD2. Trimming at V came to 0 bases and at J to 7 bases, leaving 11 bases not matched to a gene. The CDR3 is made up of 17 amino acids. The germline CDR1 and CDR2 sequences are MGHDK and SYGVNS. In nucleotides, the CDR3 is TGTGCCAGCAGTGAATACCTCCTTAGCGGGGCAGGTAATGAGCAGTTCTTC. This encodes CASSEYLLSGAGNEQFF.

As DNA, the CDR3 is TGTGCCAGTAGTATGGATTACAGGCTAAATTCACCCCTCCACTTT. Residues: CASSMDYRLNSPLHF. The chain joins TRBV19 to TRBJ1-6; TRBD1 is a possible D gene (5 bases). V lost 3 bases and J lost 7, with 13 bases in between. Germline V gene lookup returns CDR1 LNHDA and CDR2 SQIVND (reference sequence). This CDR3 spans 15 amino acids.

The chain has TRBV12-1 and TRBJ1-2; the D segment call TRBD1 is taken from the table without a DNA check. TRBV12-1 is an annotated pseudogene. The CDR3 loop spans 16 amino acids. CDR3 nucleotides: TGTGCCAGCAGCTTGTCGCCCTCGACAGGGGCTGGTGGCTACACCTTC. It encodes CASSLSPSTGAGGYTF.

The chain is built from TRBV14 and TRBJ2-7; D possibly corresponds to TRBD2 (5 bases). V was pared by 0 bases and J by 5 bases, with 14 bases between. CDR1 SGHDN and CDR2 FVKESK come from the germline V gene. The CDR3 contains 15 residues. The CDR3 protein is CASSQEVARVHEQYF. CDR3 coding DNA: TGTGCCAGCAGCCAAGAGGTAGCGAGGGTCCACGAGCAGTACTTC.

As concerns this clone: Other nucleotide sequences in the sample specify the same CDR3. This CDR3 is CASSATGAGNTIYF. The CDR3 DNA is TGCGCCAGCAGTGCGACAGGGGCAGGAAACACCATATATTTT. The chain joins TRBV5-1 to TRBJ1-3, with 8 bases lining up with TRBD1. CDR1 is SGHRS and CDR2 is YFSETQ in the germline V gene. This CDR3 region has 14 residues. V dropped 5 bases and J dropped 4; count of bases not matched to a gene: 5.

The CDR3 sequence is CASSTGTGNYGYTF. CDR3 coding DNA: TGCGCCAGCAGCACCGGGACAGGGAACTATGGCTACACCTTC. The genes are TRBV5-1 and TRBJ1-2, with 9 bases that match TRBD1. With 4 bases clipped from V and 2 bases from J, the junction kept 3 bases outside the gene matches. Germline-derived CDR1 and CDR2 are SGHRS and YFSETQ. This CDR3 is built from 14 residues. The variable domain in full, with the rest retrieved from reference TRBV5-1 and TRBJ1-2, is KAGVTQTPRYLIKTRGQQVTLSCSPISGHRSVSWYQQTPGQGLQFLFEYFSETQRNKGNFPGRFSGRQFSNSRSEMNVSTLELGDSALYLCASSTGTGNYGYTFGSGTRLTVV.

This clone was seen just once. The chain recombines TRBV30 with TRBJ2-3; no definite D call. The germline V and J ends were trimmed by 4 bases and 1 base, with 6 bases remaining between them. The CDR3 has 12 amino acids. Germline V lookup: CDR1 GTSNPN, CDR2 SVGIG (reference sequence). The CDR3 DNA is TGTGCCTGGAATACGGGCACAGATACGCAGTATTTT. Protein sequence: CAWNTGTDTQYF.

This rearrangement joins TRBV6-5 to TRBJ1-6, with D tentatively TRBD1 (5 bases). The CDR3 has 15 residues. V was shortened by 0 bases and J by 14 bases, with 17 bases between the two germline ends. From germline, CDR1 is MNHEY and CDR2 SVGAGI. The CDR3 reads CASSYSDTPKETLHF. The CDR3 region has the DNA TGTGCCAGCAGTTACTCGGACACCCCAAAGGAGACCCTCCACTTT.

The CDR3 spells CSASSSGGVNEQFF. CDR3 coding DNA: TGCAGTGCTAGTAGTAGCGGGGGGGTCAATGAGCAGTTCTTC. The chain combines TRBV20-1 with TRBJ2-1; 11 bases align to TRBD2. V trimming: 3 bases; J trimming: 6 bases; junction bases outside the gene matches: 4. The germline V gene encodes CDR1 DFQATT and CDR2 SNEGSKA (reference sequence). The CDR3 covers 14 residues.

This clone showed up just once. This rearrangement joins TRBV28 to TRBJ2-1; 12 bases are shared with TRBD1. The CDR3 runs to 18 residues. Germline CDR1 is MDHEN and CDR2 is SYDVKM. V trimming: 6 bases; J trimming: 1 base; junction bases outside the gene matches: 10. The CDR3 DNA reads TGTGCCAGCAGAGCCGGGACAGGGGGCTTCCCTTCCTACAATGAGCAGTTCTTC. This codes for CASRAGTGGFPSYNEQFF. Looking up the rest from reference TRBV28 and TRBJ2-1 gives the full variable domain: DVKVTQSSRYLVKRTGEKVFLECVQDMDHENMFWYRQDPGLGLRLIYFSYDVKMKEKGDIPEGYSVSREKKERFSLILESASTNQTSMYLCASRAGTGGFPSYNEQFFGPGTRLTVL.

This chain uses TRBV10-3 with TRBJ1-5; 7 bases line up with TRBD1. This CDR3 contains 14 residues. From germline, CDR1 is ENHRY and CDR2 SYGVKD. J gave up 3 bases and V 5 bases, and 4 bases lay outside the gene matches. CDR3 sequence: CAISRDSHNQPQHF. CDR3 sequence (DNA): TGTGCCATCAGTAGGGACAGCCACAATCAGCCCCAGCATTTT.

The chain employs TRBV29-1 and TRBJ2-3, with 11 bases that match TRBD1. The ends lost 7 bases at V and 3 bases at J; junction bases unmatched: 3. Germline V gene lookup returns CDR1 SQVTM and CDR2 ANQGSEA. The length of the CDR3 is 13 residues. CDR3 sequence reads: CSAGQGATDTQYF. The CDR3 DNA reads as TGCAGCGCCGGACAGGGGGCTACAGATACGCAGTATTTT.

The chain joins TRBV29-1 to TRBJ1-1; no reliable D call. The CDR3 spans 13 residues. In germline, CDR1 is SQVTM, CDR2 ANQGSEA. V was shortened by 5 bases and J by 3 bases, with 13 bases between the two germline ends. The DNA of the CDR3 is TGCAGCGTTTCAATCCGGGGTGACACTGAAGCTTTCTTT. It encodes CSVSIRGDTEAFF.

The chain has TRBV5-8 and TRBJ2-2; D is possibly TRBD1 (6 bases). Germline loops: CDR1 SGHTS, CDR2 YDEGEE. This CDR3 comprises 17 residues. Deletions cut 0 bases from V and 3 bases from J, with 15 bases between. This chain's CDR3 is CASSLVIQGPYTGELFF. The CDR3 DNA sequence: TGTGCCAGCAGCTTGGTAATCCAGGGGCCCTACACCGGGGAGCTGTTTTTT.

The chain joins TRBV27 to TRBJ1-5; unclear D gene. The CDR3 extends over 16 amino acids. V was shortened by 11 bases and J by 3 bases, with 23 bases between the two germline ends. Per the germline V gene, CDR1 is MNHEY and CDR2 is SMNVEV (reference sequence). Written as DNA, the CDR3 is TGTGCCCGATTCCCCGCACCACGGTCCACCAATCAGCCCCAGCATTTT. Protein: CARFPAPRSTNQPQHF.

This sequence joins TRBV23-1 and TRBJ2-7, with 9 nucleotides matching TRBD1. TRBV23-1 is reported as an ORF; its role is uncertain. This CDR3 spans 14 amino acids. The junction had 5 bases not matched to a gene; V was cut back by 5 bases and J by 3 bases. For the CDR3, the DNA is TGCGCCAGCAGTTCCGGGACAGGGTACTACGAGCAGTACTTC. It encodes CASSSGTGYYEQYF.

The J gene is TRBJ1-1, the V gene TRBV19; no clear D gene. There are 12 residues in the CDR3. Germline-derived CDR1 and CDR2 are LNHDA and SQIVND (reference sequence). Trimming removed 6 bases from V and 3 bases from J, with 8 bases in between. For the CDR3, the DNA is TGTGCCAGTAGGTCAGGCCACACTGAAGCTTTCTTT. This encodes CASRSGHTEAFF.

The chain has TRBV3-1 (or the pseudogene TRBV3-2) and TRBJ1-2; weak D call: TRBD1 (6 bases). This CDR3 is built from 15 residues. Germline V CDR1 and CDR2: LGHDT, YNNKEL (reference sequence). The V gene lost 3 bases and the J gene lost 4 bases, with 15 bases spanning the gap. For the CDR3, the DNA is TGTGCCAGCAGCCAGTTACAGGGAGATCTCTATGGCTACACCTTC. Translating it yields CASSQLQGDLYGYTF.